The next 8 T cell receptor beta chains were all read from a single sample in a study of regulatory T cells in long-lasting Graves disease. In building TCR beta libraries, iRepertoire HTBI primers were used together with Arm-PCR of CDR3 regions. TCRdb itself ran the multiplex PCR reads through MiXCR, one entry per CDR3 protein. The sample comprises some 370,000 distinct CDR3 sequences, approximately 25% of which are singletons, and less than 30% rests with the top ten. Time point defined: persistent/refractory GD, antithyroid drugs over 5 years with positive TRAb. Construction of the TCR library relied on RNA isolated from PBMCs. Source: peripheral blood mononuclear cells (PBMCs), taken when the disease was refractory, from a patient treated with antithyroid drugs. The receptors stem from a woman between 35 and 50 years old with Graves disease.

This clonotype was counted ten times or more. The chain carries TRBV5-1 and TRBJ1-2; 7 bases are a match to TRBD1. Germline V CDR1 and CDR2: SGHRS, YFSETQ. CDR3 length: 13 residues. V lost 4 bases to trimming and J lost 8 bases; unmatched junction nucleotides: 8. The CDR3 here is CASSHGQASGYTF. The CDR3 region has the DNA TGCGCCAGCAGCCATGGACAGGCTAGCGGCTACACCTTC. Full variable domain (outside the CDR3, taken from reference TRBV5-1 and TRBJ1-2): KAGVTQTPRYLIKTRGQQVTLSCSPISGHRSVSWYQQTPGQGLQFLFEYFSETQRNKGNFPGRFSGRQFSNSRSEMNVSTLELGDSALYLCASSHGQASGYTFGSGTRLTVV.

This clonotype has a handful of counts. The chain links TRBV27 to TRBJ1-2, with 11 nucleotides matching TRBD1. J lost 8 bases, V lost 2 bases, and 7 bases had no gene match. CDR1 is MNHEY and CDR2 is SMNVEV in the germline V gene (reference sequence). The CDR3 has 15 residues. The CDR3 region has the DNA TGTGCCAGCAGTTTAGTAGGACAGGGGGCGAGGGGCTACACCTTC. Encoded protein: CASSLVGQGARGYTF.

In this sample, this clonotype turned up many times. In nucleotides, the CDR3 is TGTGCCAGCAGAGTGACTAGCGGGAGTCAAGAGACCCAGTACTTC. Residues: CASRVTSGSQETQYF. The V call is TRBV28, the J call TRBJ2-5; 12 nucleotides line up with TRBD2. V shed 6 bases, J shed 2 bases, and the junction held 4 bases outside the gene matches. CDR1 is MDHEN, CDR2 SYDVKM, per germline. CDR3 size: 15 residues.

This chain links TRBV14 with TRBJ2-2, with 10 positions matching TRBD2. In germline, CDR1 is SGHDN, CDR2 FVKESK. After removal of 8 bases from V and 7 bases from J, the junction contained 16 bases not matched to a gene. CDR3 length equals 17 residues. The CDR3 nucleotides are TGTGCCAGCCAAGCCAGGTTTTCTAGCGGGAGTATCGGGGAGCTGTTTTTT. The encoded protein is CASQARFSSGSIGELFF.

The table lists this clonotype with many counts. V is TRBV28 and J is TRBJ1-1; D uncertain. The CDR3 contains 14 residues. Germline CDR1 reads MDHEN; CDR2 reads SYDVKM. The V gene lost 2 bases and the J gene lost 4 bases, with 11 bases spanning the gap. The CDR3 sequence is CASSLPTHPTEAFF. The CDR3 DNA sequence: TGTGCCAGCAGTTTACCAACACACCCCACTGAAGCTTTCTTT.

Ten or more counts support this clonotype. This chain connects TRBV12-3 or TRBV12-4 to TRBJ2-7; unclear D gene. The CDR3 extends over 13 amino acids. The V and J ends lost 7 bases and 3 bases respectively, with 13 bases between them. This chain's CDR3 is CASKKEVSYEQYF. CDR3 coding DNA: TGTGCCAGCAAAAAGGAAGTTAGCTACGAGCAGTACTTC.

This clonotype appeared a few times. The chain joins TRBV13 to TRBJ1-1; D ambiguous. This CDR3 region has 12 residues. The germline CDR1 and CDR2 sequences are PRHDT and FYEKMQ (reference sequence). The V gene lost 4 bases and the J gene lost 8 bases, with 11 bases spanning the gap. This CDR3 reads CASSYLLGEAFF. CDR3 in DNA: TGTGCCAGCAGCTATCTGTTGGGGGAAGCTTTCTTT.

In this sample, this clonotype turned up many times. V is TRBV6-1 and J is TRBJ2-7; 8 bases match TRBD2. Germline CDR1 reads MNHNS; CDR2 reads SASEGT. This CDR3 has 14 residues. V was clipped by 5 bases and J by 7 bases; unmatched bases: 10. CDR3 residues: CASSPRRAGAEQYF. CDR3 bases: TGTGCCAGCAGTCCTAGACGAGCGGGGGCTGAGCAGTACTTC.